The 13 T cell receptor beta chains presented below share a single source sample, sequenced in a study of blood T cell repertoires in COVID-19. The repertoire was sequenced with immunoSEQ multiplex PCR; TCRdb's copy has only in-frame clones and lacks some. The sample has some 28,000 clones, nearly 90% seen once. Sequencing used peripheral blood. All receptors derive from a human donor in a cohort sampled during active COVID-19.

The chain couples TRBV18 to TRBJ2-1; TRBD1 agrees at 10 bases. The CDR3 loop spans 16 amino acids. Germline loops: CDR1 KGHSH, CDR2 LQKENI. With V trimmed by 6 bases and J by 7 bases, 12 bases remained unmatched. CDR3 sequence (DNA): TGTGCCAGCTCTCGGACCGGGACAGGGGTCCCTAATGAGCAGTTCTTC. As protein: CASSRTGTGVPNEQFF.

This chain links TRBV24-1 with TRBJ1-5; no firm D call. V lost 3 bases and J lost 4, with 15 bases in between. Germline lookup yields CDR1 KGHDR and CDR2 SFDVKD. The CDR3 is 16 amino acids. In nucleotides, the CDR3 is TGTGCCACCAGTGATGAAGCGGGTATTAGGAATCAGCCCCAGCATTTT. The encoded protein is CATSDEAGIRNQPQHF.

The rearrangement uses TRBV19 and TRBJ2-4, with 9 bases lining up with TRBD2. Germline CDR1 LNHDA, CDR2 SQIVND (reference sequence). This CDR3 spans 16 amino acids. Trimming took 3 bases from V and 5 from J; bases not matched to a gene: 8. CDR3 nucleotide sequence: TGTGCCAGTAGTATCGGTAGCGGGGGCATGCAAAACATTCAGTACTTC. Its translation is CASSIGSGGMQNIQYF.

The chain employs TRBV6-5 and TRBJ2-1; 8 bases line up with TRBD2. CDR1 is MNHEY, CDR2 SVGAGI, per germline. The CDR3 covers 14 residues. V lost 8 bases to trimming and J lost 7 bases; unmatched junction nucleotides: 10. The CDR3 DNA reads as TGTGCCAGCCGGCGAGCGGGAGCTCCGAATGAGCAGTTCTTC. This codes for CASRRAGAPNEQFF.

This chain links TRBV6-6 with TRBJ2-6; TRBD1 matches at 10 bases. The germline gives CDR1 MNHNY, CDR2 SVGAGI (reference sequence). J was trimmed by 2 bases and V by 7 bases; bases with no gene match: 8. The CDR3 totals 17 residues. The CDR3 DNA reads TGTGCCAGCATTCGGACAGGGGGTTATACTGGGGCCAACGTCCTGACTTTC. Protein product: CASIRTGGYTGANVLTF.

The chain uses TRBV7-9 and TRBJ2-7; 9 bases agree with TRBD2. Trimming removed 5 bases from V and 7 bases from J; junction bases left unmatched: 6. CDR3 length: 13 amino acids. CDR1 is SEHNR and CDR2 is FQNEAQ in the germline V gene (reference sequence). This CDR3 is CASSRSGSHEQYF. In DNA, the CDR3 is TGTGCCAGCAGCCGTAGCGGGAGTCATGAGCAGTACTTC.

The table lists this clone with a count of one. This chain joins TRBV2 and TRBJ2-7, with TRBD1 matching 7 bases. Losses at the gene ends were 6 bases for V and 5 bases for J; bases not matched to a gene: 4. The CDR3 length is 12 residues. Germline CDR1 and CDR2: SNHLY and FYNNEI. For the CDR3, the DNA is TGTGCCAGCAGAACAGGGGACCACGAGCAGTACTTC. This encodes CASRTGDHEQYF. The full variable domain, with the rest looked up from reference TRBV2 and TRBJ2-7, is EPEVTQTPSHQVTQMGQEVILRCVPISNHLYFYWYRQILGQKVEFLVSFYNNEISEKSEIFDDQFSVERPDGSNFTLKIRSTKLEDSAMYFCASRTGDHEQYFGPGTRLTVT.

This clone was recorded only once. The V and J genes are TRBV19 and TRBJ2-1; TRBD2 agrees at 12 bases. Trimming took 3 bases from V and 2 from J; bases not matched to a gene: 8. This CDR3 has 18 amino acids. Germline lookup yields CDR1 LNHDA and CDR2 SQIVND (reference sequence). Written as DNA, the CDR3 is TGTGCCAGTAGTATCGGGGGACTAGCGGGTGTGGCCTACAATGAGCAGTTCTTC. This codes for CASSIGGLAGVAYNEQFF.

The V and J genes are TRBV4-2 and TRBJ2-7; 10 bases are a match to TRBD2. In germline, CDR1 is LGHNA, CDR2 YNFKEQ. V lost 4 bases and J lost 0; bases outside the gene matches: 6. The CDR3 contains 16 residues. The CDR3 loop is CASSLLAGDGSYEQYF. In nucleotides, the CDR3 is TGTGCCAGCAGCCTCCTAGCGGGAGATGGCTCCTACGAGCAGTACTTC.

This chain joins TRBV30 and TRBJ1-2; TRBD1 aligns across 7 bases. Germline V gives CDR1 GTSNPN, CDR2 SVGIG (reference sequence). The CDR3 contains 16 residues. After removal of 7 bases from V and 6 bases from J, the junction contained 20 bases not matched to a gene. This CDR3 reads CASVGAGGPRRDGYTF. For the CDR3, the DNA is TGTGCCTCCGTTGGGGCAGGGGGTCCTAGGAGGGATGGCTACACCTTC.

The V call is TRBV6-6, the J call TRBJ2-2; TRBD1 matches 10 bases. Germline V CDR1 and CDR2: MNHNY, SVGAGI (reference sequence). This CDR3 is 16 amino acids long. The ends lost 7 bases at V and 3 bases at J; junction bases unmatched: 8. The CDR3 region is CASIRHGTGDTGELFF. In nucleotides, the CDR3 is TGTGCCAGCATTAGACACGGGACAGGGGACACCGGGGAGCTGTTTTTT.

This clone was detected only a few times. This sequence joins TRBV14 and TRBJ1-1; 8 bases are a match to TRBD1. There are 16 residues in the CDR3. From germline, CDR1 is SGHDN and CDR2 FVKESK. With V trimmed by 2 bases and J by 1 base, 6 bases remained unmatched. The CDR3 DNA reads as TGTGCCAGCAGCCAATCGGGGACAGGCGCGAACACTGAAGCTTTCTTT. Residues: CASSQSGTGANTEAFF.

V gene TRBV30 combines with J gene TRBJ2-1; tentatively, D is TRBD2 (6 bases). Deletions cut 2 bases from V and 7 bases from J, with 9 bases between. Germline-derived CDR1 and CDR2 are GTSNPN and SVGIG (reference sequence). The CDR3 sequence is 12 residues long. As DNA, the CDR3 is TGTGCCTGGAGTAGTGGAGGGAATGAGCAGTTCTTC. This encodes CAWSSGGNEQFF.